The text below deals with one TCR beta chain. Its target is not known. Every patient was affected by relapse after autologous stem cell transplantation, while exposure to brentuximab vedotin was not uniform. PBMCs, once thawed, yielded CD8+ T cells isolated by magnetic negative selection. This sample was taken from a study of PD-1 blockade in classical Hodgkin lymphoma. Germline CDR1 is SGDLS and CDR2 is YYNGEE. CDR3 size: 14 residues. Trimming removed 0 bases from V and 4 bases from J, with 10 bases in between. General study results and limits: There was a significant rise in CD4+ TCR diversity by C4D1, with no such rise for CD8+.

Clones were read by immunoSEQ multiplex PCR, and TCRdb kept only the in-frame ones, dropping some. The table shows approximately 4,700 clones, with about 80% occurring only once. The sequence came from a human donor with classical Hodgkin lymphoma. The rearrangement joins TRBV9 to TRBJ1-1; D gene unclear. This specimen consisted of CD8+ T cells from blood, obtained at baseline. This CDR3 reads CASSVALGTTEAFF. Written as DNA, the CDR3 is TGTGCCAGCAGCGTAGCCTTGGGAACCACTGAAGCTTTCTTT. The full variable domain, rest sourced from reference TRBV9 and TRBJ1-1, is DSGVTQTPKHLITATGQRVTLRCSPRSGDLSVYWYQQSLDQGLQFLIQYYNGEERAKGNILERFSAQQFPDLHSELNLSSLELGDSALYFCASSVALGTTEAFFGQGTRLTVV.